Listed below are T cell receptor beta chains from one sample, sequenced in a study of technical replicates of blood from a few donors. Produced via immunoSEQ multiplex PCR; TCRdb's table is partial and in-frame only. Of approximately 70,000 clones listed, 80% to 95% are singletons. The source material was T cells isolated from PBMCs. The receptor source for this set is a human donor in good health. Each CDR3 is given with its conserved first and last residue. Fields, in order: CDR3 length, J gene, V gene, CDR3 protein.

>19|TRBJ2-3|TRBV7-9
CASSLVPSSSGSSTDTQYF
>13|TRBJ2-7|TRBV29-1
CSVLRGQFYEQYF
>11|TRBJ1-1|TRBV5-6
CASSYQAEAFF
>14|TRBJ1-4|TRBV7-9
CASSSVGETEKLFF
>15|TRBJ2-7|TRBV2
CASSEGGQGAYEQYF
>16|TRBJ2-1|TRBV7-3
CASSLMGLAGGIGQFF
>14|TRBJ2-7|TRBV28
CASSLTGTSYEQYF
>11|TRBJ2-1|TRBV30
CAWSVLEEQFF
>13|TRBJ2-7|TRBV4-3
CASSQGLSYEQYF
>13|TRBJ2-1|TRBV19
CASSQGQLLEQFF
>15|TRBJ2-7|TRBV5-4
CASSLYGASTYEQYF
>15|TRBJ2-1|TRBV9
CASSAGTSGSHEQFF
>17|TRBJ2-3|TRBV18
CASSRGLLAGDTDTQYF
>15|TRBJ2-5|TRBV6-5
CATCVSSGSLETQYF
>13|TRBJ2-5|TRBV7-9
CASRSGRGETQYF